This is a list of T cell receptor beta chains from one sample in a study of T cells in Graves' hyperthyroidism and ophthalmopathy. One entry per CDR3 protein results from TCRdb running MiXCR on the multiplex PCR reads. In the table there are over 500,000 distinct CDR3 sequences, around 15% of which are singletons. The sequencing sample was made of blood. The origin of the receptors is a woman aged 25 to 39 with Graves' ophthalmopathy. Both conserved end residues are part of each CDR3. The D gene is left open where the match is weak. The size entry is marked missing in some rows and otherwise reads once, few, many or a size class.

d_gene,j_gene,abundance,v_gene,len,CDR3nt,CDR3aa
NA,TRBJ2-4,many,TRBV5-6,15,TGTGCCAGAACATGGGGGGCTGTAGCCAAAAACATTCAGTACTTC,CARTWGAVAKNIQYF
TRBD2,TRBJ2-2,few,TRBV7-8,16,TGTGCCAGCAGCGTCGGGACTAGCGGGATGGCCGGGGAGCTGTTTTTT,CASSVGTSGMAGELFF
NA,TRBJ2-5,many,TRBV7-2,15,TGTGCCAGCAGCTTAGCAGGCTCGCGCGGCATTACCCAGTACTTC,CASSLAGSRGITQYF
TRBD2,TRBJ2-7,NA,TRBV20-1,15,TGCAGTGCTCAGGGACTAGCGGGAGGGCCAAACGAGCAGTACTTC,CSAQGLAGGPNEQYF
TRBD1,TRBJ1-2,many,TRBV28,14,TGTGCCAGCTCACATGAGGGGGCGATATATGGCTACACCTTC,CASSHEGAIYGYTF
NA,TRBJ2-7,few,TRBV19,11,TGTGCCAGTAAGGGGGGGAACGAGCAGTACTTC,CASKGGNEQYF
TRBD2,TRBJ2-1,many,TRBV20-1,15,TGCAGTGCTAGAGATTACGTGGCGGGAGGGCGTGAGCAGTTCTTC,CSARDYVAGGREQFF
NA,TRBJ2-1,many,TRBV7-9,14,TGTGCCAGCAGCTTAGAAGGTTCCTACAATGAGCAGTTCTTC,CASSLEGSYNEQFF
NA,TRBJ1-1,few,TRBV4-2,16,TGTGCCAGCAGCCAAGAAACTGGGCGGTTTGACACTGAAGCTTTCTTT,CASSQETGRFDTEAFF
NA,TRBJ1-1,many,TRBV28,15,TGTGCCAGCAGTTTAACAGGCCGCCGGAACACTGAAGCTTTCTTT,CASSLTGRRNTEAFF
NA,TRBJ2-1,few,TRBV28,14,TGTGCCAGCAGTTCCCTCGGACCTGAATATGGGCAGTTCTTC,CASSSLGPEYGQFF
NA,TRBJ2-1,few,TRBV27,14,TGTGCCAGCAGTTTATGGAATCGAATGAATGAGCAGTTCTTC,CASSLWNRMNEQFF
NA,TRBJ2-7,NA,TRBV6-2/TRBV6-3,15,TGTGCCAGCAGAACCGACTCGAGGGCTCGGGATTTGCCGTACTTC,CASRTDSRARDLPYF
TRBD2,TRBJ2-7,NA,TRBV5-5,15,TGTGCCAGCAGCACGGCGGCTAGCGGATCCTTCGAGCAGTACTTC,CASSTAASGSFEQYF
TRBD1,TRBJ2-6,many,TRBV6-2/TRBV6-3,17,TGTGCCAGCAGTTACCTTCGACAGGGTAGTGGGGCCAACGTCCTGACTTTC,CASSYLRQGSGANVLTF
TRBD1,TRBJ2-2,NA,TRBV28,14,TGTGCCAGCAGCCTCGACAGGGCAACCGGGGAGCTGTTTTTT,CASSLDRATGELFF
NA,TRBJ2-2,few,TRBV18,17,TGTGCCAGCTCACCACCGGTGAACGACGCGAACACCGGGGAGCTGTTTTTT,CASSPPVNDANTGELFF
NA,TRBJ2-7,once,TRBV29-1,11,TGCAGCGGGCAGAACTCCTACGAGCAGTACTTC,CSGQNSYEQYF
NA,TRBJ2-3,many,TRBV20-1,14,TGCAGTGCTAGAGATCTTGGGCCCCCAGATACGCAGTATTTT,CSARDLGPPDTQYF
TRBD2,TRBJ2-2,few,TRBV19,19,TGTGCCTCAAGAGCCGGGACTAGCGGATATAAGGGGTACACCGGGGAGCTGTTTTTT,CASRAGTSGYKGYTGELFF
TRBD2,TRBJ2-1,NA,TRBV20-1,15,TGCAGTGCTAGTTTGATAGCGGGAGGGCCTCGGGAGCAGTTCTTC,CSASLIAGGPREQFF
NA,TRBJ2-4,few,TRBV3-2,16,TGTGCCAGCAGCCAAGAGAGGGAACAGTTGTCTAACATTCAGTACTTC,CASSQEREQLSNIQYF
NA,TRBJ2-5,few,TRBV12-3/TRBV12-4,14,TGTGCCAGCAGTGTTAGACAGGGCGGGAAGACCCAGTACTTC,CASSVRQGGKTQYF
NA,TRBJ1-6,NA,TRBV5-1,13,TGCGCCAGCAGCGACACGGGAGAGCCACCCCTCCACTTT,CASSDTGEPPLHF
NA,TRBJ1-1,NA,TRBV13,14,TGTGCCAGCATCAATAGGGGGGGCCTCACTGAAGCTTTCTTT,CASINRGGLTEAFF
NA,TRBJ1-6,few,TRBV28,14,TGTGCCAGCAGCGGGGGGTTGCGCAATTCACCCCTCCACTTT,CASSGGLRNSPLHF
TRBD2,TRBJ2-5,many,TRBV12-3/TRBV12-4,14,TGTGCCAGCAGTTTGCGCGGGAGGGAGGAGACCCAGTACTTC,CASSLRGREETQYF
NA,TRBJ1-5,few,TRBV19,14,TGTGCCACCACCGGGGGACGGAACAATCAGCCCCAGCATTTT,CATTGGRNNQPQHF
NA,TRBJ2-2,NA,TRBV5-1,17,TGCGCCAGCAGCTTGGTTTCCTGGGGCTCGGGTCCCGGGGAGCTGTTTTTT,CASSLVSWGSGPGELFF
NA,TRBJ2-4,NA,TRBV19,13,TGTGCCAGTAGTCTGGACTACAAAAACATTCAGTACTTC,CASSLDYKNIQYF
NA,TRBJ2-2,many,TRBV7-7,16,TGTGCCAGCAGCTTAGAGTTAGTCAGAAACCCCGGGGAGCTGTTTTTT,CASSLELVRNPGELFF
NA,TRBJ2-5,few,TRBV9,15,TGTGCCAGCAGCGTAGAAGGGAACAGAGAAGAGACCCAGTACTTC,CASSVEGNREETQYF
NA,TRBJ1-5,NA,TRBV11-2,13,TGTGCCAGCAGCTTAGAACCATCTCCGCCCCAGCATTTT,CASSLEPSPPQHF